This T cell receptor beta chain appears in the sequencing data of a study of cytomegalovirus exposure and HLA in healthy donors. Whole-study results and caveats: The study put 150 or so TCR beta chains on its list as cytomegalovirus-associated.

PCR used 60 Vbeta primers and 13 Jbeta primers. Clones were sequenced by immunoSEQ multiplex PCR, and TCRdb holds only the in-frame ones, with some missing. In the table there are 150,000 or so clones, roughly 70% of which are singletons. Healthy individuals who donated bone marrow served as the donors. While unrecorded immune exposures were likely, the donors were nominally healthy when sampled. Turning to this clone: Its antigen is unknown.

The sequence was collected from a young man in good health and CMV-seropositive. The sample was PBMCs.

CDR3 nucleotide sequence: TGCGCCAGCAAATGGGGGGGTCGGACCGGGGAGCTGTTTTTT. Translating it yields CASKWGGRTGELFF. The V gene is TRBV10-2, the J gene TRBJ2-2; 7 nucleotides align to TRBD2. The V and J ends lost 7 bases and 5 bases, in that order; junction bases with no gene match: 7. From germline, CDR1 is WSHSY and CDR2 SAAADI. CDR3 size: 14 residues.